The rows below give T cell receptor beta chains drawn from one sample of a study of blood T cell repertoires in COVID-19. Clones were sequenced by immunoSEQ multiplex PCR, and TCRdb holds only the in-frame ones, with some missing. The table has some 67,000 clones, approximately 90% seen once. Input material: peripheral blood. These receptors were taken from a woman aged 18 to 35 with acute or convalescent COVID-19. Both conserved end residues are part of each CDR3. A D gene is named only where the DNA matches it firmly. Size is stated for part of the rows, as once, few or many counts, or as a class when the clone is expanded.

CDR3: CATSRIQGAQLFF; DNA: TGTGCCACCAGCAGGATACAGGGAGCGCAACTGTTTTTT; V: TRBV15; J: TRBJ1-4; length: 13; D: NA; size: NA
CDR3: CASSLVGGNEQFF; DNA: TGTGCCAGCAGTTTAGTAGGGGGCAATGAGCAGTTCTTC; V: TRBV12-3/TRBV12-4; J: TRBJ2-1; length: 13; D: NA; size: NA
CDR3: CASSPTYSYNEQFF; DNA: TGCGCCAGCAGCCCGACATACTCCTACAATGAGCAGTTCTTC; V: TRBV4-3; J: TRBJ2-1; length: 14; D: NA; size: NA
CDR3: CASSSSRGGQETQYF; DNA: TGTGCCAGCAGCTCCAGCAGGGGCGGACAAGAGACCCAGTACTTC; V: TRBV7-6; J: TRBJ2-5; length: 15; D: NA; size: NA
CDR3: CASSRERGSGYEQYF; DNA: TGTGCCAGCAGCCGCGAGCGGGGGTCAGGCTACGAGCAGTACTTC; V: TRBV7-9; J: TRBJ2-7; length: 15; D: TRBD2; size: NA
CDR3: CASSRTDATNEKLFF; DNA: TGTGCCAGCAGCCGGACAGATGCAACTAATGAAAAACTGTTTTTT; V: TRBV7-9; J: TRBJ1-4; length: 15; D: NA; size: NA
CDR3: CASSPQGERVSPLHF; DNA: TGTGCCAGCAGTCCACAGGGGGAGCGGGTTTCACCCCTCCACTTT; V: TRBV2; J: TRBJ1-6; length: 15; D: TRBD1; size: NA
CDR3: CAWSPQGYQPQHF; DNA: TGTGCCTGGAGTCCCCAGGGGTATCAGCCCCAGCATTTT; V: TRBV30; J: TRBJ1-5; length: 13; D: NA; size: NA
CDR3: CASSAPVRGGPEAFF; DNA: TGTGCCAGCAGTGCCCCCGTTAGGGGGGGGCCTGAAGCTTTCTTT; V: TRBV2; J: TRBJ1-1; length: 15; D: NA; size: NA
CDR3: CASSQEGTYEQYF; DNA: TGCGCCAGCAGCCAAGAGGGGACTTACGAGCAGTACTTC; V: TRBV4-3; J: TRBJ2-7; length: 13; D: NA; size: NA
CDR3: CASSPPSTGGVAFF; DNA: TGTGCCAGCAGCCCCCCTTCGACAGGAGGTGTAGCTTTCTTT; V: TRBV28; J: TRBJ1-1; length: 14; D: NA; size: NA
CDR3: CASSPSQGAHLGGEAFF; DNA: TGTGCCAGCTCACCCTCACAGGGGGCTCATTTGGGAGGTGAAGCTTTCTTT; V: TRBV18; J: TRBJ1-1; length: 17; D: TRBD1; size: NA
CDR3: CASSIAHRSSYEQYF; DNA: TGTGCCAGTAGTATTGCACACCGGAGCTCCTACGAGCAGTACTTC; V: TRBV19; J: TRBJ2-7; length: 15; D: NA; size: NA
CDR3: CASSLLQRQGATNEKLFF; DNA: TGTGCCAGCTCACTACTACAGCGACAGGGAGCAACTAATGAAAAACTGTTTTTT; V: TRBV18; J: TRBJ1-4; length: 18; D: TRBD1; size: once
CDR3: CSVVGGGAGEQYF; DNA: TGCAGCGTTGTGGGTGGGGGGGCCGGCGAGCAGTACTTC; V: TRBV29-1; J: TRBJ2-7; length: 13; D: NA; size: once
CDR3: CASSVGLAVNNEQFF; DNA: TGTGCCAGCAGTGTGGGGCTAGCGGTAAACAATGAGCAGTTCTTC; V: TRBV2; J: TRBJ2-1; length: 15; D: TRBD2; size: NA
CDR3: CASSPSLAGGSVSEQYF; DNA: TGTGCCAGCAGCCCTAGTTTGGCGGGAGGGTCCGTAAGCGAGCAGTACTTC; V: TRBV11-2; J: TRBJ2-7; length: 17; D: TRBD2; size: NA
CDR3: CASSPRAGGSSYEQYF; DNA: TGTGCCAGCAGCCCCCGGGCGGGGGGCTCGTCCTACGAGCAGTACTTC; V: TRBV7-2; J: TRBJ2-7; length: 16; D: TRBD2; size: NA